This T cell receptor beta chain appears in the sequencing data of a study of CD8+ T cells in alopecia areata. Overall study results and limits: Unlike in mice, where it was clearer, TCR sharing across patients was less clear, possibly HLA-related. Affected lesional scalp, above all in alopecia totalis/universalis, was more clonal than normal scalp.

Extracted RNA was reverse transcribed into cDNA, the sequencing template. Using immunoSEQ multiplex PCR, the repertoire was profiled, and TCRdb retains in-frame clones only, with some absent. The table includes some 200,000 clones, 40% to 55% detected once. With respect to this clone: Its specificity is not known.

The sample's treatment: oral pan-JAK inhibitor, 5-10 mg twice daily. This TCR came from a human donor with alopecia areata. The sample here was CD4+ T cells sorted from blood, taken around week 36, from a patient treated with tofacitinib.

The CDR3: CASSLDASTDTQYF. The DNA of the CDR3 is TGTGCCAGCAGTCTGGACGCCAGCACAGATACGCAGTATTTT. The chain is built from TRBV7-3 and TRBJ2-3; D is uncertain. The V and J ends lost 6 bases and 0 bases respectively, with 10 bases between them. The length of the CDR3 is 14 residues. CDR1 and CDR2 from the germline V gene are SGHTA and FQGTGA.